Below, 9 T cell receptor beta chains from the same sample are listed, as sequenced in a study of blood T cell repertoires in COVID-19. Profiling relied on immunoSEQ multiplex PCR, and the TCRdb table lists in-frame clones only, not all of them. The repertoire includes about 250,000 clones, more than 70% of them detected once, and approximately 6% sits in the top ten. The specimen was peripheral blood. The receptors originated from an elderly woman with COVID-19, enrolled during active disease.

The chain joins TRBV5-1 to TRBJ2-5; 8 bases agree with TRBD2. J gave up 5 bases and V 4 bases, and 7 bases lay outside the gene matches. The CDR3 loop spans 14 amino acids. CDR1 SGHRS and CDR2 YFSETQ come from the germline V gene. The CDR3 DNA sequence: TGCGCCAGCAGCACCGGGGGGGGTCGGGAGACCCAGTACTTC. This codes for CASSTGGGRETQYF.

This sequence joins TRBV6-2 or TRBV6-3 and TRBJ1-1; a possible D gene is TRBD1 (6 bases). This CDR3 is built from 12 residues. Germline assignment: CDR1 MNHEY and CDR2 SVGEGT. Trimming left V 5 bases short and J 4 bases short, with 8 bases between. The CDR3 loop is CASSRQVTEAFF. Written as DNA, the CDR3 is TGTGCCAGCAGTAGACAGGTCACTGAAGCTTTCTTT.

This clone was seen once. The gene calls are TRBV29-1 and TRBJ2-1; TRBD2 matches 8 bases. CDR3 length equals 13 residues. Per germline, CDR1 SQVTM and CDR2 ANQGSEA. The junction had 8 bases not matched to a gene; V was cut back by 6 bases and J by 7 bases. The CDR3 DNA reads TGCAGCGTCGTTCCCGGGGGGGGGAATGAGCAGTTCTTC. As protein: CSVVPGGGNEQFF.

This clone has just a few counts. The gene calls are TRBV6-5 and TRBJ1-1; 7 positions match TRBD1. The V gene end was trimmed by 7 bases and the J gene end by 5 bases; junction bases not matched to a gene: 10. Germline V gene data show CDR1 as MNHEY and CDR2 as SVGAGI. CDR3 length: 14 residues. The CDR3 sequence is CASILGGRETEAFF. CDR3 sequence (DNA): TGTGCCAGCATTCTAGGGGGCAGGGAGACTGAAGCTTTCTTT.

The genes are TRBV9 and TRBJ2-3; 13 bases line up with TRBD2. V lost 0 bases and J lost 4; bases outside the gene matches: 11. This CDR3 contains 19 residues. CDR1 is SGDLS, CDR2 YYNGEE, per germline. CDR3 region: CASSVASGTSGVGADTQYF. The CDR3, as DNA: TGTGCCAGCAGCGTAGCCAGCGGGACTAGCGGGGTAGGAGCAGATACGCAGTATTTT.

J is TRBJ1-2 and V is TRBV3-1 (or the pseudogene TRBV3-2), with a possible D match to TRBD1 (6 bases). Trimming stripped 2 bases from V and 7 bases from J, with 17 bases between. This CDR3 is built from 15 residues. Germline V CDR1 and CDR2: LGHDT, YNNKEL (reference sequence). CDR3 coding DNA: TGTGCCAGCAGCCAACCTCAAGGGACACTACCTGGCTACACCTTC. Translated: CASSQPQGTLPGYTF.

J is TRBJ2-1 and V is TRBV28, with D perhaps matching TRBD2 (7 bases). The CDR3 has 14 amino acids. V was cut by 4 bases and J by 7 bases, with 14 bases left in between. Germline CDR1 MDHEN, CDR2 SYDVKM. The CDR3 region is CASSSPRGANEQFF. CDR3 DNA: TGTGCCAGCAGTTCTCCTCGGGGGGCGAATGAGCAGTTCTTC.

V gene TRBV19 combines with J gene TRBJ1-3; 7 nucleotides line up with TRBD1. V shed 10 bases and J 0 bases; nucleotides not matched to a gene: 6. This CDR3 comprises 14 residues. Germline lookup yields CDR1 LNHDA and CDR2 SQIVND (reference sequence). CDR3 nucleotides: TGTGCCACGCGGACAGGCGTCTCTGGAAACACCATATATTTT. Protein: CATRTGVSGNTIYF.

This clone appeared a few times. The V and J genes are TRBV6-4 and TRBJ1-2, with D perhaps matching TRBD1 (6 bases). Germline CDR1 is MRHNA and CDR2 is SNTAGT. Trimming removed 8 bases at V and 5 bases at J, with 18 bases between. The CDR3 is made up of 14 amino acids. The CDR3 bases are TGTGCCAGCCGCAAAGAGACGGGGACATATGGCTACACCTTC. It codes for CASRKETGTYGYTF.